This entry lists 32 T cell receptor beta chains sequenced from one sample in a study of blood T cells in healthy people across ages. Using a J-beta primer mix together with a sample-barcoded 5' primer, a second PCR was run for roughly 7 to 11 cycles. In TCRdb, the 5' RACE reads were re-called with MiXCR into one record per CDR3 protein. The sample records roughly 1.7 million distinct CDR3 sequences, almost 35% being singletons. Sequenced material: blood. Every receptor here comes from a woman aged 25 to 45 in good health.

The chain uses TRBV20-1 and TRBJ1-1; possibly TRBD1 for D (5 bases). In germline, CDR1 is DFQATT, CDR2 SNEGSKA (reference sequence). CDR3 length equals 17 residues. The V gene lost 7 bases and the J gene lost 5 bases, with 29 bases spanning the gap. For the CDR3, the DNA is TGCAGTGTATACATTCCACAACATCTCGCCTCAGGGACTGAAGCTTTCTTT. Translation gives CSVYIPQHLASGTEAFF.

This clonotype was observed many times. The rearrangement links TRBV10-3 to TRBJ2-1, with 14 bases aligning to TRBD2. Trimming at V came to 11 bases and at J to 0 bases, leaving 12 bases not matched to a gene. The CDR3 has 18 residues. Germline V gene sequence: CDR1 ENHRY, CDR2 SYGVKD. The CDR3 reads CAARVSGTSGSSYNEQFF. As DNA, the CDR3 is TGTGCCGCCCGGGTATCCGGGACTAGCGGGAGCTCCTACAATGAGCAGTTCTTC.

The rearrangement joins TRBV5-1 to TRBJ2-1; 9 nucleotides match TRBD2. CDR3 size: 12 residues. J lost 7 bases, V lost 7 bases, and 3 bases had no gene match. Germline V gene data show CDR1 as SGHRS and CDR2 as YFSETQ. The CDR3 is CASRTSENEQFF. Written as DNA, the CDR3 is TGCGCCAGCCGGACTAGCGAGAATGAGCAGTTCTTC.

CDR3 sequence reads: CASSQEGQPNSPLHF. Here the CDR3 DNA reads TGCGCCAGCAGCCAAGAGGGACAGCCTAATTCACCCCTCCACTTT. The chain is built from TRBV4-1 and TRBJ1-6, with 7 bases lining up with TRBD1. Looked up from germline, CDR1 is MGHRA and CDR2 is YSYEKL. After removal of 0 bases from V and 6 bases from J, the junction contained 2 bases not matched to a gene. The CDR3 is made up of 15 amino acids.

The chain uses TRBV5-1 and TRBJ2-7; TRBD2 aligns across 16 bases. This CDR3 is 16 amino acids long. After removal of 4 bases from V and 6 bases from J, the junction contained 7 bases not matched to a gene. Germline assignment: CDR1 SGHRS and CDR2 YFSETQ. The DNA of the CDR3 is TGCGCCAGCAGCCCGGGACTAGCGGGAGGGCGGGTCGAGCAGTACTTC. It translates to CASSPGLAGGRVEQYF.

This clonotype was counted a single time. With a much larger clone just one base away, this may be a read error. The chain recombines TRBV12-3 or TRBV12-4 with TRBJ2-5; no reliable D call. The CDR3 spans 15 residues. CDR3 DNA: TGTGCCAGCAGTTCTCTCGCATTGGACCAAGAGATCCAGTACTTC. Its protein is CASSSLALDQEIQYF.

The CDR3, as DNA: TGTGCCAGCAGTTTTATCGGTGGGGACACTGAAGCTTTCTTT. It encodes CASSFIGGDTEAFF. This chain links TRBV27 with TRBJ1-1, with D unresolved. The germline V gene encodes CDR1 MNHEY and CDR2 SMNVEV (reference sequence). Trimming pared 3 bases from V and 3 bases from J, leaving 11 bases between. The CDR3 spans 14 residues.

The chain has TRBV20-1 and TRBJ2-2, with 9 positions matching TRBD2. The CDR3 length is 16 residues. CDR1 is DFQATT and CDR2 is SNEGSKA in the germline V gene (reference sequence). The trim removed 1 base at V and 3 bases at J, leaving 6 bases unmatched. As DNA, the CDR3 is TGCAGTGCTAGAGCCTTAGCGGGGGTCCACACCGGGGAGCTGTTTTTT. As protein: CSARALAGVHTGELFF.

This clonotype has just a few counts. The rearrangement links TRBV5-1 to TRBJ2-1; D may correspond to TRBD1 or TRBD2 (5 bases each). The CDR3 length is 14 residues. Germline assignment: CDR1 SGHRS and CDR2 YFSETQ. The V and J ends lost 4 bases and 4 bases respectively, with 12 bases between them. CDR3 DNA: TGCGCCAGCAGCGGTGGGACCACGTACAATGAGCAGTTCTTC. Protein product: CASSGGTTYNEQFF.

This clonotype was detected ten times or more. This rearrangement joins TRBV4-1 to TRBJ2-1; TRBD1 matches at 8 bases. Germline CDR1 reads MGHRA; CDR2 reads YSYEKL. Trimming cost V 3 bases and J 8 bases; bases outside gene matches: 9. The CDR3 has 15 amino acids. CDR3 nucleotides: TGCGCCAGCAGCCAGGCAGGGGGCCTCTCCGATGAGCAGTTCTTC. As protein: CASSQAGGLSDEQFF.

The chain combines TRBV5-1 with TRBJ2-5, with a weak D call TRBD1 (5 bases). The V end lost 6 bases, the J end lost 11 bases, and 23 bases lay between the germline ends. The CDR3 is 14 residues long. From germline, CDR1 is SGHRS and CDR2 YFSETQ. The CDR3 nucleotides are TGCGCCAGCACCCCGACAGAAGTACCCTCGAAGCAGTACTTC. Its translation: CASTPTEVPSKQYF.

This chain uses TRBV7-8 with TRBJ1-2; perhaps TRBD1 as D (5 bases). CDR3 size: 15 residues. Germline-derived CDR1 and CDR2 are SGHVS and FQNEAQ. V shed 7 bases and J shed 6 bases, with 21 bases lying between them. The CDR3 sequence: CASNPAGEGGDGYTF. CDR3 sequence (DNA): TGTGCCAGCAACCCCGCGGGGGAGGGAGGGGATGGCTACACCTTC.

The gene calls are TRBV3-1 and TRBJ2-1; TRBD2 agrees at 11 bases. J lost 7 bases, V lost 6 bases, and 8 bases had no gene match. Looked up from germline, CDR1 is LGHDT and CDR2 is YNNKEL (reference sequence). The CDR3 is made up of 15 amino acids. DNA for the CDR3: TGTGCCAGCAGACATAGCGGGGGGGCGGTGAATGAGCAGTTCTTC. Translating gives CASRHSGGAVNEQFF.

The rearrangement joins TRBV27 to TRBJ1-3; maybe TRBD1 (6 bases). Germline V gene sequence: CDR1 MNHEY, CDR2 SMNVEV (reference sequence). The CDR3 consists of 17 residues. V shed 10 bases and J shed 2 bases, with 24 bases lying between them. The CDR3 here is CAIKGFFPGHPGNTIYF. The CDR3 nucleotides are TGTGCCATCAAGGGGTTCTTTCCGGGACATCCTGGAAACACCATATATTTT.

In this sample, this clonotype turned up many times. This rearrangement joins TRBV4-2 to TRBJ2-1, with TRBD2 matching 15 bases. V was clipped by 2 bases and J by 8 bases; unmatched bases: 10. Germline V gives CDR1 LGHNA, CDR2 YNFKEQ. The CDR3 runs to 18 residues. The CDR3 nucleotides are TGTGCCAGCAGCCAACTATTCGGACTAGCGGGAGGGAAGTATGAGCAGTTCTTC. This gives the protein CASSQLFGLAGGKYEQFF.

A few counts support this clonotype. The gene calls are TRBV5-1 and TRBJ1-2; D is uncertain. Trimming removed 1 base at V and 6 bases at J, with 7 bases between. The CDR3 is made up of 12 amino acids. From germline, CDR1 is SGHRS and CDR2 YFSETQ. Here the CDR3 reads CASSLFTDGYTF. CDR3 in DNA: TGCGCCAGCAGCTTGTTTACAGATGGCTACACCTTC.

This clonotype was counted ten times or more. This chain joins TRBV5-6 and TRBJ2-1; 8 nucleotides agree with TRBD1. Germline CDR1 and CDR2: SGHDT and YYEEEE. V shed 4 bases, J shed 0 bases, and the junction held 6 bases outside the gene matches. The CDR3 contains 16 residues. The CDR3: CASSKDRVSSYNEQFF. CDR3 nucleotide sequence: TGTGCCAGCAGCAAGGACAGGGTGAGCTCCTACAATGAGCAGTTCTTC.

For this clonotype: This may come from a read error, since a much larger clone is one base off. The V call is TRBV4-1, the J call TRBJ2-7; the D call may be TRBD1 or TRBD2 (6 bases each). With 1 base removed from V and 3 bases from J, the gap between germline ends came to 13 bases. The CDR3 totals 15 residues. Germline V gene data show CDR1 as MGHRA and CDR2 as YSYEKL. This chain's CDR3 is CASSQGIRGDYEQYF. The CDR3 DNA is TGCGCCAGCAGCCAAGGGATTAGGGGGGACTACGAGCAGTACTTC.

The table lists this clonotype with a few counts. The chain combines TRBV18 with TRBJ2-3, with 11 bases identical to TRBD1. The CDR3 contains 18 residues. V was clipped by 0 bases and J by 7 bases; unmatched bases: 12. The V gene's germline CDR1 is KGHSH and CDR2 LQKENI. CDR3 sequence (DNA): TGTGCCAGCTCACCACCAACAGTTGGACAGGGGGCCAGGAATACGCAGTATTTT. Its protein is CASSPPTVGQGARNTQYF.

V usage is TRBV6-1 and J usage is TRBJ2-1, with 9 bases matching TRBD1. V lost 6 bases, J lost 9 bases, and 3 bases stayed unmatched. The V gene's germline CDR1 is MNHNS and CDR2 SASEGT. This CDR3 is 12 amino acids long. The CDR3 sequence is CASRTGGAEQFF. DNA of the CDR3: TGTGCCAGCAGGACAGGGGGGGCTGAGCAGTTCTTC.

There are a few counts of this clonotype. The CDR3 DNA is TGTGCCATCCGGGGACAGGGGGAGCAGTACTTC. Its translation is CAIRGQGEQYF. This chain connects TRBV10-3 to TRBJ2-7, with 10 positions matching TRBD1. The CDR3 has 11 amino acids. The V segment lost 8 bases and the J segment 7 bases; nucleotides outside the gene matches: 2. The germline V gene has CDR1 ENHRY and CDR2 SYGVKD.

The CDR3 reads CASSIQGRTDTQYF. The CDR3 nucleotides are TGTGCCAGCAGCATACAGGGCAGGACAGATACGCAGTATTTT. The chain uses TRBV5-4 and TRBJ2-3; possibly TRBD1 for D (6 bases). The CDR3 spans 14 residues. CDR1 is SGHNT, CDR2 YYREEE, per germline (reference sequence). Trimming removed 4 bases from V and 3 bases from J, with 12 bases in between.

In this sample, this clonotype turned up many times. V is TRBV2 and J is TRBJ2-1, with 10 bases that match TRBD2. The length of the CDR3 is 14 residues. Looked up from germline, CDR1 is SNHLY and CDR2 is FYNNEI. After removal of 5 bases from V and 6 bases from J, the junction contained 4 bases not matched to a gene. CDR3 DNA sequence: TGTGCCAGCAGTCTCTGGACTAGCGGCAATGAGCAGTTCTTC. It translates to CASSLWTSGNEQFF.

Only a few counts were recorded for this clonotype. The chain is built from TRBV20-1 and TRBJ1-2; no definite D call. Trimming left V 5 bases short and J 2 bases short, with 9 bases between. CDR3 size: 12 residues. Germline V gene lookup returns CDR1 DFQATT and CDR2 SNEGSKA (reference sequence). The CDR3 DNA is TGCAGTGCTGTCCGGCGGAACTATGGCTACACCTTC. Its translation is CSAVRRNYGYTF.

This clonotype was counted a few times. The rearrangement uses TRBV20-1 and TRBJ2-3; 12 bases agree with TRBD2. The CDR3 extends over 15 amino acids. The germline gives CDR1 DFQATT, CDR2 SNEGSKA (reference sequence). Unmatched junction bases numbered 7, after V lost 5 bases and J lost 4 bases. The CDR3 region is CSADLAGGPADTQYF. In DNA form, the CDR3 reads TGCAGTGCTGACCTAGCGGGGGGGCCTGCAGATACGCAGTATTTT.

The J gene is TRBJ2-3, the V gene TRBV5-1; 10 positions agree with TRBD2. Germline V gene lookup returns CDR1 SGHRS and CDR2 YFSETQ. The length of the CDR3 is 17 residues. V dropped 0 bases and J dropped 2; count of bases not matched to a gene: 6. CDR3 protein: CASSLETSGFPTDTQYF. The CDR3 DNA is TGCGCCAGCAGCTTGGAGACTAGCGGGTTTCCCACAGATACGCAGTATTTT.

The chain couples TRBV4-1 to TRBJ1-1, with TRBD1 matching over 7 bases. The trim removed 0 bases at V and 6 bases at J, leaving 4 bases unmatched. The CDR3 is made up of 14 amino acids. Germline V gene sequence: CDR1 MGHRA, CDR2 YSYEKL. The CDR3 region has the DNA TGCGCCAGCAGCCAAGATGACAGGGACGCTGAAGCTTTCTTT. It is translated as CASSQDDRDAEAFF.

This clonotype showed up just a few times. The chain's CDR3 is CASRAHSGSAGEQFF. In DNA form, the CDR3 reads TGTGCCAGCAGGGCCCATAGCGGGAGCGCTGGTGAGCAGTTCTTC. V gene TRBV7-9 combines with J gene TRBJ2-1; 9 positions agree with TRBD2. Germline V CDR1 and CDR2: SEHNR, FQNEAQ (reference sequence). CDR3 length: 15 residues. Unmatched junction bases numbered 12, after V lost 6 bases and J lost 9 bases. The variable domain in full, with the rest retrieved from reference TRBV7-9 and TRBJ2-1, is DTGVSQNPRHKITKRGQNVTFRCDPISEHNRLYWYRQTLGQGPEFLTYFQNEAQLEKSRLLSDRFSAERPKGSFSTLEIQRTEQGDSAMYLCASRAHSGSAGEQFFGPGTRLTVL.

In its sample, this clonotype was seen many times. The chain links TRBV29-1 to TRBJ1-2, with 8 nucleotides matching TRBD1. Germline CDR1 and CDR2: SQVTM and ANQGSEA. This CDR3 has 14 amino acids. The V and J ends lost 6 bases and 4 bases, in that order; junction bases with no gene match: 10. CDR3 region: CSVVRTGNTYGYTF. The CDR3 nucleotides are TGCAGCGTGGTCCGGACAGGGAATACCTATGGCTACACCTTC.

CDR3 coding DNA: TGTGCCAGCAGCTCCGCGTCGGGACAGGGTCAAGAGACCCAGTACTTC. It codes for CASSSASGQGQETQYF. This chain links TRBV4-2 with TRBJ2-5; 9 nucleotides align to TRBD1. CDR1 and CDR2 (germline): LGHNA, YNFKEQ. V shed 5 bases, J shed 2 bases, and the junction held 9 bases outside the gene matches. The CDR3 has 16 amino acids.

The chain carries TRBV7-2 and TRBJ1-2, with 8 bases lining up with TRBD1. With 3 bases clipped from V and 8 bases from J, the junction kept 14 bases outside the gene matches. Per germline, CDR1 SGHTA and CDR2 FQGNSA. The CDR3 totals 16 residues. The CDR3 bases are TGTGCCAGCAGCTTCCTTACCAGGGGGCGGGGTGGCGGCTACACCTTC. Translation gives CASSFLTRGRGGGYTF.

The rearrangement uses TRBV20-1 and TRBJ2-3; D is perhaps TRBD1 or TRBD2 (5 bases each). Germline V gene lookup returns CDR1 DFQATT and CDR2 SNEGSKA (reference sequence). The CDR3 is 12 residues long. The CDR3 reads CSWDGSTDTQYF. CDR3 DNA sequence: TGCAGCTGGGACGGTAGCACAGATACGCAGTATTTT.